This is a list of T cell receptor beta chains from one sample in a study of T cell changes during pregnancy in multiple sclerosis. This table comes from immunoSEQ multiplex PCR, and its TCRdb copy is limited to in-frame clones, with some not included. The data contain about 35,000 clones, about 91% of them singletons. Sequencing was performed on CD4+ T cells from peripheral blood mononuclear cells, taken in the third trimester of pregnancy. The origin of the receptors is a female donor in good health, enrolled as a control in a pregnancy study. Each CDR3 is given with its conserved first and last residue. Each record gives: CDR3 length, V gene, J gene, clone size, D gene, CDR3 protein, CDR3 DNA. D genes are given only for firm matches. The listing skips clone size in some rows; elsewhere it reads once, few, many or a size class.

cdr3_length: 11; v_call: TRBV7-2; j_call: TRBJ2-7; clone_size: once; d_call: .; cdr3_aa: CASSPDRVLYF; cdr3_nt: TGTGCCAGCAGCCCAGACCGGGTCTTGTACTTC
cdr3_length: 14; v_call: TRBV7-8; j_call: TRBJ2-2; clone_size: .; d_call: .; cdr3_aa: CASSLARATGELFF; cdr3_nt: TGTGCCAGCAGCTTAGCCCGCGCCACCGGGGAGCTGTTTTTT
cdr3_length: 15; v_call: TRBV5-5; j_call: TRBJ2-1; clone_size: .; d_call: .; cdr3_aa: CASSLGALGGNEQFF; cdr3_nt: TGTGCCAGCAGCTTGGGGGCCCTTGGGGGGAATGAGCAGTTCTTC
cdr3_length: 19; v_call: TRBV28; j_call: TRBJ1-3; clone_size: .; d_call: .; cdr3_aa: CASSLWLGRAGASGNTIYF; cdr3_nt: TGTGCCAGCAGTTTATGGCTGGGGAGGGCGGGGGCCTCTGGAAACACCATATATTTT
cdr3_length: 15; v_call: TRBV4-1; j_call: TRBJ2-7; clone_size: .; d_call: TRBD1; cdr3_aa: CASSLGQGATYEQYF; cdr3_nt: TGCGCCAGCAGCCTGGGACAGGGGGCGACCTACGAGCAGTACTTC
cdr3_length: 15; v_call: TRBV7-9; j_call: TRBJ1-4; clone_size: .; d_call: .; cdr3_aa: CASSPSTGRREKLFF; cdr3_nt: TGTGCCAGCAGCCCCTCGACAGGAAGAAGAGAAAAACTGTTTTTT
cdr3_length: 16; v_call: TRBV7-2; j_call: TRBJ2-2; clone_size: .; d_call: .; cdr3_aa: CASSLWSGGDTGELFF; cdr3_nt: TGTGCCAGCAGCTTATGGTCAGGAGGGGACACCGGGGAGCTGTTTTTT
cdr3_length: 13; v_call: TRBV4-3; j_call: TRBJ1-5; clone_size: .; d_call: .; cdr3_aa: CASSQETDQPQHF; cdr3_nt: TGCGCCAGCAGCCAAGAGACAGATCAGCCCCAGCATTTT
cdr3_length: 16; v_call: TRBV7-8; j_call: TRBJ1-5; clone_size: .; d_call: TRBD1; cdr3_aa: CASSLGTAFSNQPQHF; cdr3_nt: TGTGCCAGCAGCCTGGGGACAGCTTTTAGCAATCAGCCCCAGCATTTT
cdr3_length: 13; v_call: TRBV18; j_call: TRBJ1-1; clone_size: .; d_call: .; cdr3_aa: CASLGRRNTEAFF; cdr3_nt: TGTGCCAGCTTAGGGAGGAGGAACACTGAAGCTTTCTTT
cdr3_length: 14; v_call: TRBV2; j_call: TRBJ1-2; clone_size: .; d_call: .; cdr3_aa: CASDKTGSNYGYTF; cdr3_nt: TGTGCCAGCGACAAGACAGGATCCAACTATGGCTACACCTTC
cdr3_length: 17; v_call: TRBV28; j_call: TRBJ2-7; clone_size: .; d_call: TRBD2; cdr3_aa: CASSSSGLAGDSYEQYF; cdr3_nt: TGTGCCAGCAGTTCCAGCGGACTAGCGGGGGATTCCTACGAGCAGTACTTC
cdr3_length: 13; v_call: TRBV6-6; j_call: TRBJ1-5; clone_size: .; d_call: .; cdr3_aa: CASSYVPNQPQHF; cdr3_nt: TGTGCCAGCAGTTACGTCCCTAATCAGCCCCAGCATTTT
cdr3_length: 19; v_call: TRBV7-3; j_call: TRBJ2-3; clone_size: once; d_call: TRBD2; cdr3_aa: CASSSSLLAGGRGTDTQYF; cdr3_nt: TGTGCCAGCAGCTCTTCCTTACTAGCGGGGGGGAGGGGCACAGATACGCAGTATTTT
cdr3_length: 15; v_call: TRBV4-2; j_call: TRBJ2-2; clone_size: .; d_call: TRBD1; cdr3_aa: CASREPQGSTGELFF; cdr3_nt: TGTGCCAGCAGGGAACCACAGGGGAGCACCGGGGAGCTGTTTTTT
cdr3_length: 15; v_call: TRBV14; j_call: TRBJ1-6; clone_size: .; d_call: .; cdr3_aa: CASSRMGGDNSPLHF; cdr3_nt: TGTGCCAGCAGCCGTATGGGGGGGGATAATTCACCCCTCCACTTT
cdr3_length: 16; v_call: TRBV5-1; j_call: TRBJ2-4; clone_size: .; d_call: TRBD1; cdr3_aa: CASSYQGTGNKNIQYF; cdr3_nt: TGCGCCAGCAGCTATCAGGGGACAGGGAACAAAAACATTCAGTACTTC
cdr3_length: 16; v_call: TRBV4-3; j_call: TRBJ1-1; clone_size: .; d_call: .; cdr3_aa: CASSQVMTVMNTEAFF; cdr3_nt: TGCGCCAGCAGCCAAGTAATGACAGTTATGAACACTGAAGCTTTCTTT
cdr3_length: 13; v_call: TRBV15; j_call: TRBJ1-2; clone_size: .; d_call: .; cdr3_aa: CATSEAGASGYTF; cdr3_nt: TGTGCCACCAGCGAGGCAGGGGCCAGTGGCTACACCTTC
cdr3_length: 15; v_call: TRBV6-5; j_call: TRBJ1-6; clone_size: .; d_call: .; cdr3_aa: CASSVKDSSNSPLHF; cdr3_nt: TGTGCCAGCAGTGTGAAGGACAGCAGTAATTCACCCCTCCACTTT
cdr3_length: 14; v_call: TRBV28; j_call: TRBJ1-1; clone_size: .; d_call: .; cdr3_aa: CASNSRGQSPSAFF; cdr3_nt: TGTGCCAGCAACTCCAGAGGCCAGTCGCCCTCAGCTTTCTTT
cdr3_length: 15; v_call: TRBV10-3; j_call: TRBJ2-5; clone_size: .; d_call: TRBD1; cdr3_aa: CAISEVGTAQETQYF; cdr3_nt: TGTGCCATCAGTGAGGTCGGGACAGCTCAAGAGACCCAGTACTTC
cdr3_length: 14; v_call: TRBV28; j_call: TRBJ1-5; clone_size: .; d_call: .; cdr3_aa: CASSVSGRNQPQHF; cdr3_nt: TGTGCCAGCAGTGTATCAGGGCGGAATCAGCCCCAGCATTTT
cdr3_length: 12; v_call: TRBV7-9; j_call: TRBJ1-2; clone_size: .; d_call: .; cdr3_aa: CASSLSLDGYTF; cdr3_nt: TGTGCCAGCAGCTTAAGCCTCGATGGCTACACCTTC
cdr3_length: 14; v_call: TRBV29-1; j_call: TRBJ1-2; clone_size: .; d_call: .; cdr3_aa: CSVPKDRAGYGYTF; cdr3_nt: TGCAGCGTGCCCAAAGACCGGGCAGGGTATGGCTACACCTTC
cdr3_length: 15; v_call: TRBV4-1; j_call: TRBJ2-2; clone_size: .; d_call: .; cdr3_aa: CASSQQVRGNGELFF; cdr3_nt: TGCGCCAGCAGCCAACAGGTCCGGGGGAACGGGGAGCTGTTTTTT
cdr3_length: 13; v_call: TRBV27; j_call: TRBJ2-7; clone_size: few; d_call: TRBD1; cdr3_aa: CASSKDRGGEQYF; cdr3_nt: TGTGCCAGCAGTAAGGACAGGGGAGGCGAGCAGTACTTC
cdr3_length: 13; v_call: TRBV7-2; j_call: TRBJ2-3; clone_size: .; d_call: .; cdr3_aa: CASSRANTDTQYF; cdr3_nt: TGTGCCAGCAGCCGAGCTAACACAGATACGCAGTATTTT
cdr3_length: 13; v_call: TRBV7-9; j_call: TRBJ1-1; clone_size: .; d_call: .; cdr3_aa: CASRPGANTEAFF; cdr3_nt: TGTGCCAGCAGACCAGGGGCGAACACTGAAGCTTTCTTT
cdr3_length: 19; v_call: TRBV4-2; j_call: TRBJ2-6; clone_size: .; d_call: .; cdr3_aa: CASSQSRVGASSGANVLTF; cdr3_nt: TGTGCCAGCAGCCAGTCGCGGGTGGGGGCCTCCTCTGGGGCCAACGTCCTGACTTTC
cdr3_length: 12; v_call: TRBV6-5; j_call: TRBJ2-3; clone_size: .; d_call: .; cdr3_aa: CATSLGPNTQYF; cdr3_nt: TGTGCCACCTCGCTTGGGCCGAATACGCAGTATTTT
cdr3_length: 14; v_call: TRBV27; j_call: TRBJ2-3; clone_size: .; d_call: TRBD1; cdr3_aa: CASSTRDRGYTQYF; cdr3_nt: TGTGCCAGCAGTACACGGGACAGGGGATACACGCAGTATTTT
cdr3_length: 14; v_call: TRBV5-1; j_call: TRBJ1-3; clone_size: .; d_call: .; cdr3_aa: CASSLGHPGNTIYF; cdr3_nt: TGCGCCAGCAGCTTGGGTCATCCCGGAAACACCATATATTTT
cdr3_length: 15; v_call: TRBV28; j_call: TRBJ2-3; clone_size: .; d_call: TRBD2; cdr3_aa: CASSLPSGAVDTQYF; cdr3_nt: TGTGCCAGCAGTTTGCCTAGCGGGGCGGTAGATACGCAGTATTTT
cdr3_length: 14; v_call: TRBV19; j_call: TRBJ2-7; clone_size: once; d_call: TRBD2; cdr3_aa: CASSSLAGSYEQYF; cdr3_nt: TGTGCCAGTAGTTCACTAGCGGGGTCCTACGAGCAGTACTTC
cdr3_length: 14; v_call: TRBV19; j_call: TRBJ2-3; clone_size: .; d_call: TRBD2; cdr3_aa: CASSPTGGGDTQYF; cdr3_nt: TGTGCCAGTAGTCCCACGGGGGGTGGAGATACGCAGTATTTT
cdr3_length: 12; v_call: TRBV6-5; j_call: TRBJ2-5; clone_size: .; d_call: .; cdr3_aa: CASSSQGVKEYF; cdr3_nt: TGTGCCAGCAGTTCACAGGGAGTGAAGGAGTACTTC
cdr3_length: 13; v_call: TRBV15; j_call: TRBJ2-5; clone_size: .; d_call: TRBD1; cdr3_aa: CATKGQGQETQYF; cdr3_nt: TGTGCCACCAAGGGACAGGGCCAAGAGACCCAGTACTTC
cdr3_length: 15; v_call: TRBV5-6; j_call: TRBJ1-2; clone_size: once; d_call: TRBD1; cdr3_aa: CASSSIYQGAYGYTF; cdr3_nt: TGTGCCAGCAGCTCGATTTATCAGGGGGCGTATGGCTACACCTTC
cdr3_length: 14; v_call: TRBV5-1; j_call: TRBJ1-5; clone_size: .; d_call: .; cdr3_aa: CASSFQPGNQPQHF; cdr3_nt: TGCGCCAGCAGCTTCCAGCCCGGGAATCAGCCCCAGCATTTT
cdr3_length: 18; v_call: TRBV4-1; j_call: TRBJ2-6; clone_size: .; d_call: TRBD2; cdr3_aa: CASSHPSGWGGGANVLTF; cdr3_nt: TGCGCCAGCAGCCACCCTAGCGGGTGGGGGGGCGGGGCCAACGTCCTGACTTTC
cdr3_length: 13; v_call: TRBV7-9; j_call: TRBJ2-6; clone_size: .; d_call: .; cdr3_aa: CASRSSGANVLTF; cdr3_nt: TGTGCCAGCAGGAGCTCTGGGGCCAACGTCCTGACTTTC
cdr3_length: 13; v_call: TRBV27; j_call: TRBJ1-4; clone_size: .; d_call: TRBD1; cdr3_aa: CASSLSMTGDLFF; cdr3_nt: TGTGCCAGCAGTTTATCGATGACAGGGGATCTGTTTTTT
cdr3_length: 12; v_call: TRBV29-1; j_call: TRBJ1-2; clone_size: .; d_call: TRBD1; cdr3_aa: CSSWDRGGGYTF; cdr3_nt: TGCAGCTCTTGGGACAGGGGTGGTGGCTACACCTTC
cdr3_length: 14; v_call: TRBV19; j_call: TRBJ2-5; clone_size: .; d_call: .; cdr3_aa: CASSGAPYQETQYF; cdr3_nt: TGTGCCAGTAGTGGGGCTCCGTACCAAGAGACCCAGTACTTC
cdr3_length: 13; v_call: TRBV6-5; j_call: TRBJ1-1; clone_size: .; d_call: TRBD1; cdr3_aa: CASKDRGITEAFF; cdr3_nt: TGTGCCAGCAAGGACAGGGGTATTACTGAAGCTTTCTTT
cdr3_length: 15; v_call: TRBV4-1; j_call: TRBJ1-4; clone_size: .; d_call: .; cdr3_aa: CASSPPIQSFAKLFF; cdr3_nt: TGCGCCAGCAGCCCGCCTATACAGTCATTCGCAAAACTGTTTTTT
cdr3_length: 15; v_call: TRBV2; j_call: TRBJ2-2; clone_size: .; d_call: TRBD2; cdr3_aa: CASSESGRGTGELFF; cdr3_nt: TGTGCCAGCAGTGAGTCAGGGAGGGGCACCGGGGAGCTGTTTTTT
cdr3_length: 15; v_call: TRBV25-1; j_call: TRBJ2-7; clone_size: .; d_call: .; cdr3_aa: CASSEYRTASYEQYF; cdr3_nt: TGTGCCAGCAGTGAATATAGGACAGCCTCCTACGAGCAGTACTTC
cdr3_length: 12; v_call: TRBV27; j_call: TRBJ1-2; clone_size: .; d_call: .; cdr3_aa: CASGRGIYGYTF; cdr3_nt: TGTGCCAGCGGGAGAGGGATCTATGGCTACACCTTC
cdr3_length: 16; v_call: TRBV5-1; j_call: TRBJ1-3; clone_size: .; d_call: TRBD1; cdr3_aa: CASSSVGQSSGNTIYF; cdr3_nt: TGCGCCAGCAGCTCCGTGGGACAGAGCTCTGGAAACACCATATATTTT